This T cell receptor (beta chain) derives from a study of OX40 agonist ivuxolimab in advanced cancers. CDR1 and CDR2 (germline): SGHDT, YYEEEE. This CDR3 contains 13 residues. The V and J ends lost 5 bases and 3 bases respectively, with 11 bases between them. Profiled with immunoSEQ multiplex PCR; TCRdb holds only in-frame clones, not every one. The table has tens of thousands of clones, about four fifths seen once. The chain employs TRBV5-6 and TRBJ1-2; possibly TRBD1 for D (6 bases). This receptor was identified in an adult with an advanced solid tumor such as melanoma, head and neck, liver or kidney cancer. The material sequenced was CD4+ or CD8+ T cells sorted from blood, taken in a trial of the OX40 agonist ivuxolimab. This chain's CDR3 is CASRLTGYYGYTF. CDR3 bases: TGTGCCAGCAGATTGACAGGTTACTATGGCTACACCTTC.